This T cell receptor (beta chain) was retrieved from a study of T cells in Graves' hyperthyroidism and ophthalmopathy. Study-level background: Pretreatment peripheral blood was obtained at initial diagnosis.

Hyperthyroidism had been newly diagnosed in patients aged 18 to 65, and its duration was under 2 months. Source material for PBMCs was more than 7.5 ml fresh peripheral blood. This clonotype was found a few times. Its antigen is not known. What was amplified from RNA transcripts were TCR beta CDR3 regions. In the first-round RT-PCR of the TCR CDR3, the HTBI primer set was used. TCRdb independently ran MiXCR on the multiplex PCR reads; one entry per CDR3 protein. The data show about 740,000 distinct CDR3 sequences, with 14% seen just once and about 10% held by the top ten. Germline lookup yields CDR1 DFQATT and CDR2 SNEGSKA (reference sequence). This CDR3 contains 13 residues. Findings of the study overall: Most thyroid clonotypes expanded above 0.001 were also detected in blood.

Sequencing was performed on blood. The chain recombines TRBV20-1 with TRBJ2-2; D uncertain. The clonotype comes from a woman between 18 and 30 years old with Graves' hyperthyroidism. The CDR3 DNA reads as TGCAGGACTGAGGCATTGAACACCGGGGAGCTGTTTTTT. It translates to CRTEALNTGELFF.